This T cell receptor (beta chain) derives from a study of identical twins. This CDR3 comprises 14 residues. CDR1 SGHRS and CDR2 YFSETQ come from the germline V gene. V lost 5 bases, J lost 0 bases, and 9 bases lay in between. Points from the study as a whole: The presence of invariant MAIT and iNKT cells could partly confound analyses of zero-insertion sequences. Out-of-frame sharing of TCR alpha in monozygotic twins was underestimated by models. Twin-shared out-of-frame alpha sequences showed excess low generation probability.

Remarks on this clonotype: Its matching antigen is unknown.

Unique molecular identifiers were present on the cDNA, which also gained a universal primer site by template switching. MiXCR was run by TCRdb on the 5' RACE reads, yielding one entry per CDR3 protein. Of hundreds of thousands of distinct CDR3 sequences detected, less than 7% appear once; the ten largest clones hold 1.5% to 2%. The V and J genes are TRBV5-1 and TRBJ1-3; no definite D call. This receptor was obtained from a man between 18 and 29 years old in good health. The sequencing input was naive T cells sorted from blood. The CDR3 nucleotides are TGCGCCAGCAGGGGCCAGACCTCTGGAAACACCATATATTTT. It encodes CASRGQTSGNTIYF.